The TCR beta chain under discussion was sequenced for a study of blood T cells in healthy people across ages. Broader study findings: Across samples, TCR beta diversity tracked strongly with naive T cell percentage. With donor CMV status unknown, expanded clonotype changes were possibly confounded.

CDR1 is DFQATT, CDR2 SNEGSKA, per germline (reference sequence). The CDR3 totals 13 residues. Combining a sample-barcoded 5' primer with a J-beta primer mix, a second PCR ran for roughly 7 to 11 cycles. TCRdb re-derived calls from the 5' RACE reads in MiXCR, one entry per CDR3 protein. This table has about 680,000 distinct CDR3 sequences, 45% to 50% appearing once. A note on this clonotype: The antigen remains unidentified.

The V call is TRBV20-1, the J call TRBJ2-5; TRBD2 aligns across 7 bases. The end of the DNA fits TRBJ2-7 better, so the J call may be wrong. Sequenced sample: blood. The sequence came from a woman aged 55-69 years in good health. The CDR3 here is CSAEGGLVDEQYF. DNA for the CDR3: TGCAGTGCCGAAGGTGGACTAGTGGACGAGCAGTACTTC.